The 21 T cell receptor beta chains listed next were all sequenced from one sample in a study of blood T cell repertoires in COVID-19. Profiling relied on immunoSEQ multiplex PCR, and the TCRdb table lists in-frame clones only, not all of them. The sample contains 60,000 to 65,000 clones, roughly 84% of which appear only once. Sequencing input: peripheral blood. These receptors all stem from a man aged 55 to 69 with COVID-19, enrolled during active disease.

The J gene is TRBJ1-2, the V gene TRBV5-1, with D tentatively TRBD1 (5 bases). The CDR3 totals 15 residues. V shed 0 bases and J shed 5 bases, with 14 bases lying between them. The germline V gene encodes CDR1 SGHRS and CDR2 YFSETQ. The CDR3 here is CASSLAHSRGYGYTF. The CDR3 nucleotides read TGCGCCAGCAGCTTGGCTCACAGTAGGGGTTATGGCTACACCTTC.

The J gene is TRBJ1-2, the V gene TRBV27; possible D gene TRBD1, 6 bases. Per germline, CDR1 MNHEY and CDR2 SMNVEV (reference sequence). Trimming stripped 6 bases from V and 6 bases from J, with 20 bases between. The CDR3 has 15 amino acids. The CDR3 region has the DNA TGTGCCAGCAGCCTTATCTTAGGACAGACCAATGGCTACACCTTC. Protein: CASSLILGQTNGYTF.

The chain joins TRBV4-2 to TRBJ1-2; 7 positions match TRBD1. The CDR3 has 15 amino acids. Looked up from germline, CDR1 is LGHNA and CDR2 is YNFKEQ. The junction had 11 bases not matched to a gene; V was cut back by 4 bases and J by 6 bases. CDR3: CASSRGQLFVNGYTF. CDR3 in DNA: TGTGCCAGCAGCCGGGGACAGTTATTTGTGAATGGCTACACCTTC.

The chain recombines TRBV2 with TRBJ2-7; 8 nucleotides agree with TRBD2. The CDR3 is 15 amino acids. The V and J ends lost 5 bases and 2 bases, in that order; junction bases with no gene match: 8. Per germline, CDR1 SNHLY and CDR2 FYNNEI. CDR3 nucleotide sequence: TGTGCCAGCAGTATCATTGGCGGGGGGCCCTACGAGCAGTACTTC. It codes for CASSIIGGGPYEQYF. Variable domain in full (rest from reference TRBV2 and TRBJ2-7): EPEVTQTPSHQVTQMGQEVILRCVPISNHLYFYWYRQILGQKVEFLVSFYNNEISEKSEIFDDQFSVERPDGSNFTLKIRSTKLEDSAMYFCASSIIGGGPYEQYFGPGTRLTVT.

CDR3 nucleotide sequence: TGTGCCAGCAGCTTAACCACAAGGGGTTCGACGGGGGGCTCCTACAATGAGCAGTTCTTC. It yields the protein CASSLTTRGSTGGSYNEQFF. V and J are TRBV7-6 and TRBJ2-1; the match to TRBD2 covers 7 bases. V lost 2 bases to trimming and J lost 0 bases; unmatched junction nucleotides: 16. Germline V lookup: CDR1 SGHVS, CDR2 FNYEAQ. CDR3 size: 20 residues.

This chain uses TRBV18 with TRBJ2-5; 12 bases map to TRBD2. Per germline, CDR1 KGHSH and CDR2 LQKENI. CDR3 size: 16 residues. V dropped 4 bases and J dropped 4; count of bases not matched to a gene: 7. This CDR3 is CASSLTPSGRGETQYF. The CDR3 DNA sequence: TGTGCCAGCTCACTCACCCCTAGCGGGAGGGGAGAGACCCAGTACTTC.

The chain uses TRBV5-5 and TRBJ1-6; 9 positions agree with TRBD1. V trimming: 1 base; J trimming: 4 bases; junction bases outside the gene matches: 6. Germline CDR1 SGHKS, CDR2 YYEKEE (reference sequence). The CDR3 is 17 amino acids. The CDR3 loop reads CASSLQVTGGYNSPLHF. The CDR3 DNA is TGTGCCAGCAGCTTGCAGGTGACAGGGGGGTATAATTCACCCCTCCACTTT.

The genes are TRBV28 and TRBJ1-4; no definite D call. The V end was cut by 5 bases, the J end by 8 bases, with 9 bases between. Looked up from germline, CDR1 is MDHEN and CDR2 is SYDVKM. The CDR3 consists of 12 residues. Written as DNA, the CDR3 is TGTGCCAGCAGTGAGATACGGGAAAAACTGTTTTTT. Translation: CASSEIREKLFF. Complete variable domain (other parts from reference TRBV28 and TRBJ1-4): DVKVTQSSRYLVKRTGEKVFLECVQDMDHENMFWYRQDPGLGLRLIYFSYDVKMKEKGDIPEGYSVSREKKERFSLILESASTNQTSMYLCASSEIREKLFFGSGTQLSVL.

V gene TRBV10-3 combines with J gene TRBJ2-3, with TRBD1 as a possible D gene (5 bases). The CDR3 has 16 residues. Germline CDR1 and CDR2: ENHRY and SYGVKD. V lost 0 bases to trimming and J lost 2 bases, with 12 bases between them. The CDR3 is CAISESPGINTDTQYF. CDR3 coding DNA: TGTGCCATCAGTGAGTCACCAGGGATAAACACAGATACGCAGTATTTT.

The chain recombines TRBV15 with TRBJ2-5; D ambiguous. The CDR3 has 14 amino acids. V lost 0 bases and J lost 0, with 5 bases in between. Germline CDR1 and CDR2: LNHNV and YYDKDF (reference sequence). The CDR3 protein is CATSRDQNQETQYF. The DNA of the CDR3 is TGTGCCACCAGCAGAGATCAGAACCAAGAGACCCAGTACTTC.

For the CDR3, the DNA is TGTGCCAGCAGCTTACGAGGGACAGGGGATAATTCACCCCTCCACTTT. It specifies CASSLRGTGDNSPLHF. The chain joins TRBV7-2 to TRBJ1-6; 10 nucleotides align to TRBD1. The length of the CDR3 is 16 residues. Looked up from germline, CDR1 is SGHTA and CDR2 is FQGNSA. The V and J ends lost 2 bases and 5 bases, in that order; junction bases with no gene match: 3. Drawing the rest from reference TRBV7-2 and TRBJ1-6, the complete variable domain is GAGVSQSPSNKVTEKGKDVELRCDPISGHTALYWYRQSLGQGLEFLIYFQGNSAPDKSGLPSDRFSAERTGGSVSTLTIQRTQQEDSAVYLCASSLRGTGDNSPLHFGNGTRLTVT.

The chain joins TRBV27 to TRBJ1-6; 7 nucleotides agree with TRBD1. CDR3 length equals 16 residues. Germline assignment: CDR1 MNHEY and CDR2 SMNVEV (reference sequence). Trimming cost V 3 bases and J 4 bases; bases outside gene matches: 6. In DNA, the CDR3 is TGTGCCAGCAGTTTCCGGGACAGATATTATAATTCACCCCTCCACTTT. It yields the protein CASSFRDRYYNSPLHF.

The chain recombines TRBV6-5 with TRBJ1-6; unclear D gene. The V gene lost 2 bases and the J gene lost 7 bases, with 9 bases spanning the gap. This CDR3 has 14 amino acids. The germline CDR1 and CDR2 sequences are MNHEY and SVGAGI. CDR3 sequence: CASSYDLDNSPLHF. The CDR3 region has the DNA TGTGCCAGCAGTTACGACCTAGACAATTCACCCCTCCACTTT.

The rearrangement uses TRBV28 and TRBJ1-5; 9 bases are a match to TRBD1. Germline trimming cut 5 bases from V and 5 bases from J; bases unmatched to any gene: 1. CDR1 MDHEN and CDR2 SYDVKM come from the germline V gene. The CDR3 has 13 residues. The CDR3 protein is CASSTGGHQPQHF. The CDR3, as DNA: TGTGCCAGCAGTACAGGGGGCCATCAGCCCCAGCATTTT.

This clone was seen more than once but under ten times. The chain has TRBV5-6 and TRBJ1-1, with D uncertain. Deletions cut 1 base from V and 6 bases from J, with 7 bases between. CDR1 and CDR2 from the germline V gene are SGHDT and YYEEEE. CDR3 length: 12 amino acids. The DNA of the CDR3 is TGTGCCAGCAGCTTGCTGAGGTCTGAAGCTTTCTTT. It encodes CASSLLRSEAFF.

The CDR3 DNA reads as TGCGCCAGCAGCCAACGAACGGTACTCCCCTCCTACGAGCAGTACTTC. As protein: CASSQRTVLPSYEQYF. J is TRBJ2-7 and V is TRBV4-1; D is undetermined. Trimming removed 2 bases at V and 0 bases at J, with 14 bases between. CDR1 is MGHRA, CDR2 YSYEKL, per germline. This CDR3 comprises 16 residues.

The CDR3 bases are TGTGCCAGCTCACCACTAAGTCCAGGGATCTACGAGCAGTACTTC. It is translated as CASSPLSPGIYEQYF. The V gene is TRBV18, the J gene TRBJ2-7; D is perhaps TRBD1 (5 bases). Germline V gene lookup returns CDR1 KGHSH and CDR2 LQKENI. V lost 1 base to trimming and J lost 3 bases, with 13 bases between them. This CDR3 has 15 residues. Full variable domain (remainder filled in from reference TRBV18 and TRBJ2-7): NAGVMQNPRHLVRRRGQEARLRCSPMKGHSHVYWYRQLPEEGLKFMVYLQKENIIDESGMPKERFSAEFPKEGPSILRIQQVVRGDSAAYFCASSPLSPGIYEQYFGPGTRLTVT.

The gene calls are TRBV29-1 and TRBJ1-4, with 8 nucleotides matching TRBD1. This CDR3 has 12 residues. Looked up from germline, CDR1 is SQVTM and CDR2 is ANQGSEA. The J segment lost 8 bases and the V segment lost 7 bases, leaving 6 bases of the junction unmatched. The CDR3 loop is CSAGTGEEKLFF. CDR3 nucleotides: TGCAGCGCGGGGACAGGCGAAGAAAAACTGTTTTTT.

The chain combines TRBV5-5 with TRBJ1-5; D possibly corresponds to TRBD1 (6 bases). CDR1 and CDR2 (germline): SGHKS, YYEKEE (reference sequence). V was shortened by 0 bases and J by 7 bases, with 11 bases between the two germline ends. CDR3 length: 14 amino acids. CDR3 nucleotide sequence: TGTGCCAGCAGCTTGGACAGGGCGCACCAGCCCCAGCATTTT. Translation gives CASSLDRAHQPQHF.

The V and J genes are TRBV5-1 and TRBJ2-7, with TRBD2 matching 9 bases. Germline V CDR1 and CDR2: SGHRS, YFSETQ. The CDR3 consists of 14 residues. With 6 bases clipped from V and 2 bases from J, the junction kept 6 bases outside the gene matches. The CDR3 bases are TGCGCCAGCACTACGGTAGCGGGAGCCTACGAGCAGTACTTC. Residues: CASTTVAGAYEQYF. The full variable domain, rest sourced from reference TRBV5-1 and TRBJ2-7, is KAGVTQTPRYLIKTRGQQVTLSCSPISGHRSVSWYQQTPGQGLQFLFEYFSETQRNKGNFPGRFSGRQFSNSRSEMNVSTLELGDSALYLCASTTVAGAYEQYFGPGTRLTVT.

The chain has TRBV6-5 and TRBJ1-3; TRBD1 agrees at 7 bases. The V gene end was trimmed by 6 bases and the J gene end by 1 base; junction bases not matched to a gene: 3. CDR3 length equals 14 residues. Germline CDR1 MNHEY, CDR2 SVGAGI. The CDR3 sequence: CASRRGQSGNTIYF. Here the CDR3 DNA reads TGTGCCAGCAGGCGGGGACAGTCTGGAAACACCATATATTTT.